Each of the 10 T cell receptor beta chains below was sequenced from the same sample in a study of tumor-infiltrating lymphocytes in localized non-small cell lung cancer. The table came from immunoSEQ multiplex PCR; TCRdb's copy has only in-frame clones and leaves some out. The table has about 24,000 clones, roughly three fifths seen once. The sample consisted of lung tumor tissue. These TCRs come from a human donor with non-small cell lung cancer.

The chain employs TRBV6-6 and TRBJ1-1; D gene ambiguous. The V and J ends lost 8 bases and 1 base respectively, with 8 bases between them. The CDR3 extends over 12 amino acids. CDR1 and CDR2 (germline): MNHNY, SVGAGI (reference sequence). CDR3 nucleotides: TGTGCCAGCGTAACGGGGAACACTGAAGCTTTCTTT. This translates into CASVTGNTEAFF.

This CDR3 is CASSESGPSGPGELFF. The CDR3 DNA follows: TGTGCCAGCAGTGAATCCGGACCCTCAGGGCCCGGGGAGCTGTTTTTT. This chain joins TRBV25-1 and TRBJ2-2; possible D gene TRBD1, 5 bases. CDR3 length equals 16 residues. The germline V gene encodes CDR1 MGHDK and CDR2 SYGVNS. The V end was cut by 1 base, the J end by 6 bases, with 15 bases between.

The rearrangement uses TRBV28 and TRBJ1-2; D not resolved. V was trimmed by 2 bases and J by 4 bases, leaving 5 bases between them. The CDR3 extends over 12 amino acids. Per germline, CDR1 MDHEN and CDR2 SYDVKM. The CDR3 DNA reads TGTGCCAGCAGTTTAGACCTCTATGGCTACACCTTC. Translating it yields CASSLDLYGYTF.

Points on this clone: At the DNA level, this CDR3 is encoded by other sequences in the same sample as well. The rearrangement joins TRBV5-1 to TRBJ2-3; possibly TRBD1 for D (5 bases). Per germline, CDR1 SGHRS and CDR2 YFSETQ. The CDR3 has 15 amino acids. Trimming took off 0 bases at V and 1 base at J, with 9 bases between the two ends. The CDR3 reads CASSLGVRGTDTQYF. The CDR3 DNA is TGCGCCAGCAGCTTGGGGGTCAGGGGCACAGATACGCAGTATTTT.

The chain combines TRBV6-1 with TRBJ2-1; TRBD1 matches 8 bases. With V trimmed by 2 bases and J by 5 bases, 2 bases remained unmatched. There are 14 residues in the CDR3. Germline CDR1 reads MNHNS; CDR2 reads SASEGT. CDR3 sequence: CASSEWTGNNEQFF. CDR3 nucleotides: TGTGCCAGCAGTGAATGGACAGGGAACAATGAGCAGTTCTTC.

This rearrangement joins TRBV5-1 to TRBJ2-5; no reliable D call. Trimming stripped 0 bases from V and 4 bases from J, with 10 bases between. Germline loops: CDR1 SGHRS, CDR2 YFSETQ. This CDR3 contains 14 residues. This CDR3 is CASSLELGRETQYF. In nucleotides, the CDR3 is TGCGCCAGCAGCTTGGAGCTGGGCAGAGAGACCCAGTACTTC.

V gene TRBV6-1 combines with J gene TRBJ2-1, with a weak D call TRBD2 (6 bases). V lost 4 bases and J 5 bases, leaving 15 bases between the germline ends. The CDR3 covers 15 residues. From germline, CDR1 is MNHNS and CDR2 SASEGT. The DNA of the CDR3 is TGTGCCAGCAGTGGTGGAGCGGGCCGAGACAATGAGCAGTTCTTC. This gives the protein CASSGGAGRDNEQFF.

This clone appeared a single time. The CDR3 region has the DNA TGTGCCAGTAGTATCGGTCTAACGGGGAGCCAAGAGACCCAGTACTTC. Translating gives CASSIGLTGSQETQYF. The rearrangement uses TRBV19 and TRBJ2-5; D possibly corresponds to TRBD2 (5 bases). The length of the CDR3 is 16 residues. V dropped 3 bases and J dropped 1 base, with 15 bases sitting between them. Germline V lookup: CDR1 LNHDA, CDR2 SQIVND (reference sequence).

The chain links TRBV11-1 to TRBJ2-5; D remains ambiguous. The germline V gene encodes CDR1 SGHAT and CDR2 FQDESV (reference sequence). V was clipped by 2 bases and J by 5 bases, with 9 bases between them. This CDR3 is built from 13 residues. CDR3 loop: CASSLMGWETQYF. CDR3 in DNA: TGTGCCAGCAGCTTAATGGGATGGGAGACCCAGTACTTC.

This clone was recorded a few times. The chain recombines TRBV30 with TRBJ1-1; D unclear. This CDR3 is 14 amino acids long. The germline V gene encodes CDR1 GTSNPN and CDR2 SVGIG (reference sequence). Trimming pared 2 bases from V and 6 bases from J, leaving 16 bases between. The CDR3 nucleotides are TGTGCCTGGAGTAGGGAGAGTAGAGAGGCTGAAGCTTTCTTT. The encoded protein is CAWSRESREAEAFF.